This T cell receptor beta chain is from a study of blood T cells in healthy people across ages. The wider study: Template-switching capture recovered about one barcoded beta molecule per two T cells.

The CDR3 is 13 amino acids. Trimming cost V 7 bases and J 2 bases, with 12 bases left between them. Per the germline V gene, CDR1 is DFQATT and CDR2 is SNEGSKA (reference sequence). The use of a sample-barcoded 5' primer and a J-beta primer mix characterized a second PCR of roughly 7 to 11 cycles. TCRdb used MiXCR to reprocess the 5' RACE reads, holding one entry per CDR3 protein. This sample has around 2 million distinct CDR3 sequences; about two fifths occur once, and the top ten carry approximately 22%. Points from the study as a whole: Nothing was known about donor CMV status, and this possibly confounded expanded clonotype changes. More naive CD4+ cells and higher diversity marked long-lived donors relative to aged donors.

Regarding this clonotype: As yet, its antigen is unknown.

Donors each provided about 10 milliliters of peripheral blood. V usage is TRBV20-1 and J usage is TRBJ2-1; D possibly corresponds to TRBD1 (5 bases). This TCR came from a human donor in good health. Sequenced: blood. The CDR3 sequence: CSGGGTAYNEQFF. The CDR3, as DNA: TGCAGTGGGGGCGGAACAGCCTACAATGAGCAGTTCTTC.